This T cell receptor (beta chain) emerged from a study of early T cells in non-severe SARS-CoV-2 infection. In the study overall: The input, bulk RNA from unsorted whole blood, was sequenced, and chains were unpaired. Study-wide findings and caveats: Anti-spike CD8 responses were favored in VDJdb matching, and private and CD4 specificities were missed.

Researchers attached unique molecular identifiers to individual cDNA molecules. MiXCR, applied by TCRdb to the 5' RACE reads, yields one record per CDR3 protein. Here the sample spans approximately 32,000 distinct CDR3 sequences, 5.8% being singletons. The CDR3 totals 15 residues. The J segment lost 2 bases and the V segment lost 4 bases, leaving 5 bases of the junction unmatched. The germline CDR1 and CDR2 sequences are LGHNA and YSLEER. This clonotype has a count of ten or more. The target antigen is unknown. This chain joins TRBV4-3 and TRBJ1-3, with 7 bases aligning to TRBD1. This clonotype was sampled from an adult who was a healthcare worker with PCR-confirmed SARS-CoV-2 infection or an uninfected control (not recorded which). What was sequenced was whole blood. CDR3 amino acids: CASSLGQPTGNTIYF. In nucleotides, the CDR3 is TGCGCCAGCAGCCTGGGACAGCCCACTGGAAACACCATATATTTT.